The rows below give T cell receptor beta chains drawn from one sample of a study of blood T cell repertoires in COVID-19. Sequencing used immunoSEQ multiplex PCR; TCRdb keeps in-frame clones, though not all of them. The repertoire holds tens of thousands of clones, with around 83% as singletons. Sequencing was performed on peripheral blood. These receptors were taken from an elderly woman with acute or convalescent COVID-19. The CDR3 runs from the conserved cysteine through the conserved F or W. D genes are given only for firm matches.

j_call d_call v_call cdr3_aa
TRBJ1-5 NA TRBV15 CATSPDSSNQPQHF
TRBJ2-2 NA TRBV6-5 CASEGGANTGELFF
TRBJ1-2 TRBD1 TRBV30 CAWSVGDRGYGYTF
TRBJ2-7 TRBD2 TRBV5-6 CASSAWRGAYEQYF
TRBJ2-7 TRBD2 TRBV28 CASSPPGLEQYF
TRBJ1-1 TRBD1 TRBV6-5 CASRRGQGDGAFF
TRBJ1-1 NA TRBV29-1 CSAGGTEAFF
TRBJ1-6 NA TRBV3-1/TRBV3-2 CASSQELTAMNNSPLHF
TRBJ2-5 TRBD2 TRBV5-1 CASSLVVGGGAETQYF
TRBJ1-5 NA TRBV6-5 CASSKNSGIAQPQHF
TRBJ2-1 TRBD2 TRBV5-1 CASSINPAGGYNEQFF
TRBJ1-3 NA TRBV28 CASYSGSAGNTIYF
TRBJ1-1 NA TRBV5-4 CASSLDPSSEAFF
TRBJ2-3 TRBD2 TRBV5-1 CASSLSLAGGTDTQYF
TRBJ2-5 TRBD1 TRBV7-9 CASSPDRGRGETQYF
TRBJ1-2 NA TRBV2 CASSFTHTGSSGYTF
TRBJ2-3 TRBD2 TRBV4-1 CASSDSGGGGTQYF
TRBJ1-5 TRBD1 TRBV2 CASSEDTGGRQPQHF
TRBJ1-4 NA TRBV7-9 CASSLGQAATNEKLFF
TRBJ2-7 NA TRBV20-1 CSASGLEGDYLNLNEQYF
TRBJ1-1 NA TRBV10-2 CASNGFQGEAFF
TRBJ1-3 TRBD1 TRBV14 CASSHPTGDGNTIYF
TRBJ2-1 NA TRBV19 CASSRELSSYNEQFF
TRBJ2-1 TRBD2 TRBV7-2 CASSHTSGNYNEQFF
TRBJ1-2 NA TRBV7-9 CASSLGYYRVYGYTF
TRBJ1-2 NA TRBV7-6 CASSPKPRQHYGYTF
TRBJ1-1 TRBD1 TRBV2 CASSDQDRGGLGTEAFF
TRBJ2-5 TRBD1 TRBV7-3 CASSSDRDGTQYF
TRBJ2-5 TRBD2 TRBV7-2 CASSLPGTSGGETQYF
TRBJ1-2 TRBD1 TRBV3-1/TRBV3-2 CASSRTGAINGYTF
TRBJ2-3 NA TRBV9 CASSPAVSTDTQYF
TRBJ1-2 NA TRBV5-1 CASSYSQFYGYTF
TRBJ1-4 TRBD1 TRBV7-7 CASSSGQGNEKLFF
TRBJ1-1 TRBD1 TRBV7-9 CASSPGRTGGVAFF
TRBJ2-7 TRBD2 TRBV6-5 CASQAGGLRPYEQYF
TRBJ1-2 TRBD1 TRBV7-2 CASSAAFTGGGGYGYTF
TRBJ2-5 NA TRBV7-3 CASSWIGGRGETQYF
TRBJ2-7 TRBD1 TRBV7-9 CASSLTTGATYEQYF
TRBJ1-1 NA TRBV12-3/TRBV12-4 CASKFNTEAFF
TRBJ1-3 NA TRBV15 CATSKAGDGNTIYF
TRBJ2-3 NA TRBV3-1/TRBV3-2 CASNHRGPTDTQYF
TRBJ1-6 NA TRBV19 CASTKDNYNSPLHF
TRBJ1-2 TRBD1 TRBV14 CASSQGQGTYGYTF
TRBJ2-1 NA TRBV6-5 CASSSLSSVRNEQFF
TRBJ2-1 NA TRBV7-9 CASSQYSYNEQFF
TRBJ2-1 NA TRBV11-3 CASSLSGGEQFF
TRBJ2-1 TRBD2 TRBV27 CASSSKTAGLADYNEQFF
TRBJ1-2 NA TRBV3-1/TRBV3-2 CASSPRTGSANYGYTF
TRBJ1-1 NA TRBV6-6 CASRGGGEAFF
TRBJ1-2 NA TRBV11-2 CASSLVGTGSYGYTF
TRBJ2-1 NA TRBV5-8 CASSLGTSLNEQFF
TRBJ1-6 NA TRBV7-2 CASSSTAGADSPLHF
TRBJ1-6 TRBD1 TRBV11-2 CASSLGQGGNNSPLHF
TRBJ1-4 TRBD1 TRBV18 CASSPRRGKSEKLFF
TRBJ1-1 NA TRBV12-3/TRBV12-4 CASSRGVNTEAFF
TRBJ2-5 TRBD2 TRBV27 CASSLRGEVGQETQYF
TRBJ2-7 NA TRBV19 CASRRTARQYEQYF
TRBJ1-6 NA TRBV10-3 CAISPDRGGNSSPLHF